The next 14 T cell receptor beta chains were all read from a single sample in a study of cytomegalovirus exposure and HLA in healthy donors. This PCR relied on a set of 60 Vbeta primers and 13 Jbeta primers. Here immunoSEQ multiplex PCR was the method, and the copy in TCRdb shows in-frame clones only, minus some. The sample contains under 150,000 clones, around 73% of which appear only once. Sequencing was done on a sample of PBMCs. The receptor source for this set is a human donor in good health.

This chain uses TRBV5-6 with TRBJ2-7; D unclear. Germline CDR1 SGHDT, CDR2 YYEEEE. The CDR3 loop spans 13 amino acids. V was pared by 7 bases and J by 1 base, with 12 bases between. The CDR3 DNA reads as TGTGCCAGCGACCAGGCAGGATCCTACGAGCAGTACTTC. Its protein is CASDQAGSYEQYF.

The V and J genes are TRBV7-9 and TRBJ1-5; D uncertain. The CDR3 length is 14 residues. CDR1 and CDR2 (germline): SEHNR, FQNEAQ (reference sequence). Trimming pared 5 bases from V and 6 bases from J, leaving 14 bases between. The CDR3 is CASSLDWVGQPQHF. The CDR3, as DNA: TGTGCCAGCAGCCTCGACTGGGTGGGTCAGCCCCAGCATTTT.

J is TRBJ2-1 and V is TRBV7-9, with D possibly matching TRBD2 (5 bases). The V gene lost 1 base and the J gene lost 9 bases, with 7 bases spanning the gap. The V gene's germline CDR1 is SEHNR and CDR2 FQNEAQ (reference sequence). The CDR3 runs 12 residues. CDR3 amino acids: CASSLVGVEQFF. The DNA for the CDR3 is TGTGCCAGCAGCTTAGTGGGAGTTGAGCAGTTCTTC.

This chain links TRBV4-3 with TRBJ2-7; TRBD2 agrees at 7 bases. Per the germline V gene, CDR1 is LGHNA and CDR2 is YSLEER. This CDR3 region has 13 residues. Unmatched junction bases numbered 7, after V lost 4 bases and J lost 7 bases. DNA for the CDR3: TGCGCCAGCAGCCTGACTATCGGGGGGGAGCAGTACTTC. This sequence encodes CASSLTIGGEQYF.

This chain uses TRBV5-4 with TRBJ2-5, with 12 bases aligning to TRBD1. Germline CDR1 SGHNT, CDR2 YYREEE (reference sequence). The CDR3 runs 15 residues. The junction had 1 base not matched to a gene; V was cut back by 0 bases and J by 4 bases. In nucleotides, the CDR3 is TGTGCCAGCAGCTTGGGGGACAGGGGGCGAGAGACCCAGTACTTC. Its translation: CASSLGDRGRETQYF.

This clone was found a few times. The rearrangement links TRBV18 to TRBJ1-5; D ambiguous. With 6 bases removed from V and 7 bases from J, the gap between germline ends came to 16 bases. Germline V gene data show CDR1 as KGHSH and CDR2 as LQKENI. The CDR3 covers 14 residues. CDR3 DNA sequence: TGTGCCAGCTCCCCCCGGAGGGTCGTACAGCCCCAGCATTTT. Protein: CASSPRRVVQPQHF.

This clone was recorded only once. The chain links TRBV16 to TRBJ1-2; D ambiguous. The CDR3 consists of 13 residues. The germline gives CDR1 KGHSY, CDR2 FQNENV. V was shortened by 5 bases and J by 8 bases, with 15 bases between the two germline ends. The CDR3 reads CASSGTRMGGYTF. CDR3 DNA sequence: TGTGCCAGCAGCGGCACAAGGATGGGCGGCTACACCTTC.

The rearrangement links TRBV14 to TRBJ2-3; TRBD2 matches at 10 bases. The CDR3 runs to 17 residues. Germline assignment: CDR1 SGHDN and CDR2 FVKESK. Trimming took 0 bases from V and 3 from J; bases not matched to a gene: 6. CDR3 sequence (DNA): TGTGCCAGCAGCCAAGAAATAGCGGGGGGTTGGACAGATACGCAGTATTTT. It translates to CASSQEIAGGWTDTQYF.

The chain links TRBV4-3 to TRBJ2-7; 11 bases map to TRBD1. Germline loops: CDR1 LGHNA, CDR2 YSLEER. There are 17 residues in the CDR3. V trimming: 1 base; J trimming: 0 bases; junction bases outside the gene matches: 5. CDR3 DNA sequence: TGCGCCAGCAGCCAAGGGACAGGGGGCTTTCCCTCCTACGAGCAGTACTTC. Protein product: CASSQGTGGFPSYEQYF.

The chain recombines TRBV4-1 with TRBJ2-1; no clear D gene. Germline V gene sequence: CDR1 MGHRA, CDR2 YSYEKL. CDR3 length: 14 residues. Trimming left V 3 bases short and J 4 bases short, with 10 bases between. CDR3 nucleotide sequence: TGCGCCAGCAGCCATCCCCGGGTTTACAATGAGCAGTTCTTC. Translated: CASSHPRVYNEQFF.

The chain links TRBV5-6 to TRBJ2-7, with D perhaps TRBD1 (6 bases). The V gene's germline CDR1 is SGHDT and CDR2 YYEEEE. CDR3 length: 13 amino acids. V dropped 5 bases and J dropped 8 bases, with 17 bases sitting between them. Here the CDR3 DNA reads TGTGCCAGCAGACTCATTGGGGGACAAAAGCAGTACTTC. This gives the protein CASRLIGGQKQYF.

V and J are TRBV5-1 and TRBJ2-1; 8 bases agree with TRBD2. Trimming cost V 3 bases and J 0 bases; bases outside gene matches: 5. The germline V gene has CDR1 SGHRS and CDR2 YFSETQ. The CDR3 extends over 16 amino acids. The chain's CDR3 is CASSSGGAGSYNEQFF. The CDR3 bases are TGCGCCAGCAGCTCGGGGGGGGCAGGCTCCTACAATGAGCAGTTCTTC.

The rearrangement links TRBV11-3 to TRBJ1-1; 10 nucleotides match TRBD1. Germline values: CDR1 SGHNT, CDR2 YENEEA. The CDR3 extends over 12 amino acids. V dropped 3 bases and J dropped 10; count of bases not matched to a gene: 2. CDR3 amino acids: CASSFRQGAAFF. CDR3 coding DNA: TGTGCCAGCAGCTTCCGACAGGGGGCAGCTTTCTTT.

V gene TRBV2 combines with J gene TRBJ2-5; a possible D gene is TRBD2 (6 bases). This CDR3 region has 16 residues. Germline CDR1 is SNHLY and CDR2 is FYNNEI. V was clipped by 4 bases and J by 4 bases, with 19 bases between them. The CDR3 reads CASSAPSESEVETQYF. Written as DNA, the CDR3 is TGTGCCAGCAGTGCGCCTAGCGAGAGCGAGGTAGAGACCCAGTACTTC.